The 3 T cell receptor beta chains in this list originate from one sample, sequenced in a study of spatial heterogeneity in lung cancer. A single record per CDR3 protein comes from TCRdb applying MiXCR to the 5' RACE reads. Counted here are tens of thousands of distinct CDR3 sequences, around 8.4% occurring once; the ten biggest clones make up approximately 15%. Stated time point: sample taken at primary tumor resection. Without sorting, whole RNA was sequenced from tumor, nontumor lung or frozen PBMC. The sample was PBMCs, taken at surgery. These receptors came from a female donor with early-stage non-small cell lung cancer.

This chain connects TRBV12-5 to TRBJ1-1; TRBD1 matches 8 bases. Germline V lookup: CDR1 LGHNT, CDR2 FRNRAP. J lost 2 bases, V lost 0 bases, and 11 bases had no gene match. This CDR3 has 18 amino acids. The CDR3 spells CASGLVLFPGGPNTEAFF. As DNA, the CDR3 is TGTGCTAGTGGTTTGGTACTTTTCCCAGGGGGCCCTAACACTGAAGCTTTCTTT.

The chain uses TRBV6-1 and TRBJ2-1; TRBD2 agrees at 12 bases. Looked up from germline, CDR1 is MNHNS and CDR2 is SASEGT. CDR3 length equals 15 residues. V was clipped by 10 bases and J by 4 bases; unmatched bases: 8. The DNA of the CDR3 is TGTGCCACATCCTCCGGGACTAGCGGGTACAATGAGCAGTTCTTC. Translating gives CATSSGTSGYNEQFF.

There are many counts of this clonotype. The genes are TRBV12-5 and TRBJ2-5; a possible D gene is TRBD1 (6 bases). The germline V gene has CDR1 LGHNT and CDR2 FRNRAP. The CDR3 is 13 amino acids. The V end was cut by 1 base, the J end by 3 bases, with 6 bases between. The CDR3 protein is CASGLGTEETQYF. The CDR3, as DNA: TGTGCTAGTGGTTTGGGGACAGAAGAGACCCAGTACTTC. The complete variable domain, with remaining parts taken from reference TRBV12-5 and TRBJ2-5, reads DARVTQTPRHKVTEMGQEVTMRCQPILGHNTVFWYRQTMMQGLELLAYFRNRAPLDDSGMPKDRFSAEMPDATLATLKIQPSEPRDSAVYFCASGLGTEETQYFGPGTRLLVL.